The subject of this entry is one T cell receptor beta chain. Its specificity is not known. Data came from immunoSEQ multiplex PCR; TCRdb stores just in-frame clones and leaves some out. The data hold 11,000 or so clones, with 80% to 90% observed a single time. Surgery without prior neoadjuvant therapy was the treatment of the selected pancreatic ductal adenocarcinoma patients. This entry belongs to a study of T cells in pancreatic ductal adenocarcinoma. Study-wide results and limits: Comparisons of tumor and blood clonality may show falsely lower tumor diversity.

V was trimmed by 2 bases and J by 10 bases, leaving 17 bases between them. CDR3 length: 14 residues. In germline, CDR1 is SGHAT, CDR2 FQNNGV. The rearrangement links TRBV11-2 to TRBJ1-1; D possibly corresponds to TRBD1 (6 bases). The sequencing input was PBMCs. The clonotype comes from a human donor with pancreatic ductal adenocarcinoma. CDR3 amino acids: CASSLYLGAPGAFF. The CDR3 nucleotides read TGTGCCAGCAGCTTATACTTGGGGGCACCGGGAGCTTTCTTT. The full variable domain, with the rest looked up from reference TRBV11-2 and TRBJ1-1, is EAGVAQSPRYKIIEKRQSVAFWCNPISGHATLYWYQQILGQGPKLLIQFQNNGVVDDSQLPKDRFSAERLKGVDSTLKIQPAKLEDSAVYLCASSLYLGAPGAFFGQGTRLTVV.